A selection of T cell receptor beta chains follows, all from one sample in a study of T-cell memory formation after mild COVID-19. TCRdb re-derived calls from the 5' RACE reads in MiXCR, one entry per CDR3 protein. The sample contains around 510,000 distinct CDR3 sequences, less than 25% of which appear only once. The sample comprised PBMCs or a T cell subset sorted from them (not recorded which). The receptors shown here come from an adult woman who had mild COVID-19 (a few samples of this study predate the infection). Cell type and time point are not known. The CDR3 runs from the conserved cysteine through the conserved F or W. Each record gives: clone size, D gene, V gene, J gene, CDR3 DNA, CDR3 protein. The D gene is left open where the match is weak. Some rows have no size entry. The others give once, few or many, or a class for an expanded clone.

abundance: few
d_gene: TRBD2
v_gene: TRBV19
j_gene: TRBJ2-6
CDR3nt: TGTGCCAGTAGTATAGGGCCTGCTAGCGGGAGGGCCAACGTCCTGACTTTC
CDR3aa: CASSIGPASGRANVLTF

abundance: NA
d_gene: TRBD2
v_gene: TRBV7-9
j_gene: TRBJ2-7
CDR3nt: TGTGCCAGCAGCTGGGAGGGCAGGGCGGCCTACGAGCAGTACTTC
CDR3aa: CASSWEGRAAYEQYF

abundance: few
d_gene: TRBD1
v_gene: TRBV6-1
j_gene: TRBJ1-3
CDR3nt: TGTGCCAGCAATGAGGGACAGGGAAGACCCGGAAACACCATATATTTT
CDR3aa: CASNEGQGRPGNTIYF

abundance: NA
d_gene: NA
v_gene: TRBV23-1
j_gene: TRBJ1-2
CDR3nt: TGCGCCGGACCCAGGGACTCTAACTATGGCTACACCTTC
CDR3aa: CAGPRDSNYGYTF

abundance: NA
d_gene: TRBD2
v_gene: TRBV3-1
j_gene: TRBJ2-3
CDR3nt: TGTGCCAGCAGCCACCGGGGCGGGGGGACAGATACGCAGTATTTT
CDR3aa: CASSHRGGGTDTQYF

abundance: NA
d_gene: TRBD1
v_gene: TRBV6-6
j_gene: TRBJ2-3
CDR3nt: TGTGCCAGCAGACCGGCAGGGGGAACGAGCACAGATACGCAGTATTTT
CDR3aa: CASRPAGGTSTDTQYF

abundance: few
d_gene: NA
v_gene: TRBV20-1
j_gene: TRBJ1-5
CDR3nt: TGCAGTGCTAACACCCCCAGAACTAGCAATCAGCCCCAGCATTTT
CDR3aa: CSANTPRTSNQPQHF

abundance: NA
d_gene: TRBD1
v_gene: TRBV7-3
j_gene: TRBJ2-1
CDR3nt: TGTGCCAGCAGCGCCTCTACAGGGGGGAGGATGCTCTTC
CDR3aa: CASSASTGGRMLF

abundance: NA
d_gene: TRBD2
v_gene: TRBV6-5
j_gene: TRBJ2-7
CDR3nt: TGTGCCAGCAGTCCCAGGACTAGCAGCCGCTACGAGCAGTACTTC
CDR3aa: CASSPRTSSRYEQYF

abundance: many
d_gene: TRBD1
v_gene: TRBV20-1
j_gene: TRBJ2-7
CDR3nt: TGCAGTGTTGGACAGGGGGTCTCCTACGAGCAGTACTTC
CDR3aa: CSVGQGVSYEQYF

abundance: few
d_gene: NA
v_gene: TRBV15
j_gene: TRBJ2-7
CDR3nt: TGTGCCACCAGCAGAGCAGCTGGGGAGCAGTACTTC
CDR3aa: CATSRAAGEQYF

abundance: few
d_gene: NA
v_gene: TRBV6-5
j_gene: TRBJ2-6
CDR3nt: TGTGCCAGCAGTTACGGGGGGGCCAACGTCCTGACTTTC
CDR3aa: CASSYGGANVLTF

abundance: few
d_gene: NA
v_gene: TRBV5-5
j_gene: TRBJ2-7
CDR3nt: TGTGCCAGCAGCTTGGCTGAGCAGGCAGCCTACGAGCAGTACTTC
CDR3aa: CASSLAEQAAYEQYF

abundance: NA
d_gene: TRBD1
v_gene: TRBV4-1
j_gene: TRBJ1-2
CDR3nt: TGCGCCAGCAGCCAAGTTCTTTTTACAGGGGAAGGCTATGGCTACACCTTC
CDR3aa: CASSQVLFTGEGYGYTF

abundance: many
d_gene: NA
v_gene: TRBV3-1
j_gene: TRBJ1-1
CDR3nt: TGTGCCAGCAGCCAGTTTTATGAAGCTTTCTTT
CDR3aa: CASSQFYEAFF

abundance: few
d_gene: NA
v_gene: TRBV7-9
j_gene: TRBJ2-1
CDR3nt: TGTGCCAGCAGCTTGGACACCCGCCCTCGGGGCAATGAGCAGTTCTTC
CDR3aa: CASSLDTRPRGNEQFF

abundance: NA
d_gene: NA
v_gene: TRBV24-1
j_gene: TRBJ1-3
CDR3nt: TGTGCCACCTTCGGAAACACCATATATTTT
CDR3aa: CATFGNTIYF

abundance: NA
d_gene: NA
v_gene: TRBV7-2
j_gene: TRBJ2-7
CDR3nt: TGTGCCAGCAGCTTAGTCCCCCTCAGCGGATCCTACGAGCAGTACTTC
CDR3aa: CASSLVPLSGSYEQYF

abundance: few
d_gene: NA
v_gene: TRBV5-1
j_gene: TRBJ1-1
CDR3nt: TGCGCCAGCAACCGGGAGAGCCCGACCACTGAAGCTTTCTTT
CDR3aa: CASNRESPTTEAFF

abundance: few
d_gene: NA
v_gene: TRBV11-3
j_gene: TRBJ2-3
CDR3nt: TGTGCCAGCAGCTTAGGCGACAGGTTCCAGAGCCCCCACACAGATACGCAGTATTTT
CDR3aa: CASSLGDRFQSPHTDTQYF

abundance: few
d_gene: TRBD2
v_gene: TRBV20-1
j_gene: TRBJ2-1
CDR3nt: TGCAGTGCTAGAGATCAGGTAGCGGGCTACAATGAGCAGTTCTTC
CDR3aa: CSARDQVAGYNEQFF

abundance: NA
d_gene: NA
v_gene: TRBV14
j_gene: TRBJ1-1
CDR3nt: TGTGCCAGCAGCCAAGATGCCGGGTTGAACACTGAAGCTTTCTTT
CDR3aa: CASSQDAGLNTEAFF

abundance: many
d_gene: NA
v_gene: TRBV21-1
j_gene: TRBJ2-7
CDR3nt: TGTGCCAGCAGCACCCCAGGGAGACTCTACGAGCAGTACTTC
CDR3aa: CASSTPGRLYEQYF

abundance: NA
d_gene: NA
v_gene: TRBV6-2/TRBV6-3
j_gene: TRBJ1-1
CDR3nt: TGTGCCAGCAGTTACTCGGATGAAGCTTTCTTT
CDR3aa: CASSYSDEAFF

abundance: few
d_gene: TRBD1
v_gene: TRBV12-3/TRBV12-4
j_gene: TRBJ1-2
CDR3nt: TGTGCCAGCAGTCAACCAGGGGGGAACTATGGCTACACCTTC
CDR3aa: CASSQPGGNYGYTF

abundance: few
d_gene: TRBD1
v_gene: TRBV25-1
j_gene: TRBJ2-7
CDR3nt: TGTGCCAGCGGCGAGAGGTCAGGGGGTTCCTACGAGCAGTACTTC
CDR3aa: CASGERSGGSYEQYF

abundance: few
d_gene: TRBD1
v_gene: TRBV5-1
j_gene: TRBJ2-1
CDR3nt: TGCGCCAGCAGCTACCGGGACAGTCGGGCCAATGAGCAGTTCTTC
CDR3aa: CASSYRDSRANEQFF

abundance: NA
d_gene: NA
v_gene: TRBV3-1
j_gene: TRBJ2-3
CDR3nt: TGTGCCAGCAGCCGGATTTGGGGGGGCACAGATACGCAGTATTTT
CDR3aa: CASSRIWGGTDTQYF

abundance: NA
d_gene: NA
v_gene: TRBV18
j_gene: TRBJ2-3
CDR3nt: TGTGCCAGCTCGGGACTGTCTAGCACAGATACGCAGTATTTT
CDR3aa: CASSGLSSTDTQYF

abundance: once
d_gene: TRBD2
v_gene: TRBV20-1
j_gene: TRBJ2-3
CDR3nt: TGCAGTGCTCCGACTGATCGACTAGCAGGTTCGGCAGATACGCAGTATTTT
CDR3aa: CSAPTDRLAGSADTQYF

abundance: few
d_gene: NA
v_gene: TRBV6-2/TRBV6-3
j_gene: TRBJ2-4
CDR3nt: TGTGCCAGCAGTTACTCGAAAAACATTCAGTACTTC
CDR3aa: CASSYSKNIQYF

abundance: NA
d_gene: TRBD2
v_gene: TRBV6-1
j_gene: TRBJ2-1
CDR3nt: TGTGCCAGCAGTGCACTAGCGGACTACAATGAGCAGTTCTTC
CDR3aa: CASSALADYNEQFF

abundance: few
d_gene: NA
v_gene: TRBV20-1
j_gene: TRBJ2-5
CDR3nt: TGCAGTGCTCCCAACACTGGGCAGGAGACCCAGTACTTC
CDR3aa: CSAPNTGQETQYF

abundance: NA
d_gene: TRBD1
v_gene: TRBV19
j_gene: TRBJ2-3
CDR3nt: TGTGCCAGTAGTCCCCAGGGGGCGACAGATACGCAGTATTTT
CDR3aa: CASSPQGATDTQYF

abundance: NA
d_gene: TRBD1
v_gene: TRBV4-2
j_gene: TRBJ2-5
CDR3nt: TGTGCCAGCAGCCTGGAAGACAGGGGGAAAGAGACCCAGTACTTC
CDR3aa: CASSLEDRGKETQYF

abundance: NA
d_gene: TRBD2
v_gene: TRBV7-9
j_gene: TRBJ2-1
CDR3nt: TGTGCCAGCACCCCTGTAGCGGGCGTTTACAATGAGCAGTTCTTC
CDR3aa: CASTPVAGVYNEQFF

abundance: few
d_gene: TRBD1
v_gene: TRBV6-2/TRBV6-3
j_gene: TRBJ2-5
CDR3nt: TGTGCCAGCAGAATTCTAGGGGGCTGGGAGACCCAGTACTTC
CDR3aa: CASRILGGWETQYF

abundance: many
d_gene: NA
v_gene: TRBV6-2/TRBV6-3
j_gene: TRBJ2-6
CDR3nt: TGTGCCAGCAGGCCAATGAGCGCTGGGGCCAACGTCCTGACTTTC
CDR3aa: CASRPMSAGANVLTF

abundance: NA
d_gene: NA
v_gene: TRBV7-2
j_gene: TRBJ2-6
CDR3nt: TGTGCCAGCAGCCCATGGACTTACTCTGGGGCCAACGTCCTGACTTTC
CDR3aa: CASSPWTYSGANVLTF

abundance: NA
d_gene: TRBD2
v_gene: TRBV4-2
j_gene: TRBJ2-6
CDR3nt: TGTGCCAGCAGCCAAGATCACCAGCGGGGATTCTCTGGGGCCAACGTCCTGACTTTC
CDR3aa: CASSQDHQRGFSGANVLTF

abundance: few
d_gene: NA
v_gene: TRBV10-3
j_gene: TRBJ2-7
CDR3nt: TGTGCCATCAGTGAGTCCGGCACCTCCTACGAGCAGTACTTC
CDR3aa: CAISESGTSYEQYF

abundance: few
d_gene: TRBD1
v_gene: TRBV7-9
j_gene: TRBJ2-7
CDR3nt: TGTGCCAGCAGCCTAACAGGGGTTGGGGAGCAGTACTTC
CDR3aa: CASSLTGVGEQYF

abundance: few
d_gene: TRBD1
v_gene: TRBV10-3
j_gene: TRBJ2-3
CDR3nt: TGTGCCCTCAGACAGGGGTCCTTGGAGGATACGCAGTATTTT
CDR3aa: CALRQGSLEDTQYF

abundance: few
d_gene: TRBD2
v_gene: TRBV7-6
j_gene: TRBJ2-2
CDR3nt: TGTGCCAGCAGCCGGGGACTAGCGGGAGATAAGAACACCGGGGAGCTGTTTTTT
CDR3aa: CASSRGLAGDKNTGELFF

abundance: NA
d_gene: TRBD1
v_gene: TRBV4-3
j_gene: TRBJ2-7
CDR3nt: TGCGCCAGCAGTTTAGGAGCCGGGACAGGACCTTGGGAGCAGTACTTC
CDR3aa: CASSLGAGTGPWEQYF

abundance: few
d_gene: NA
v_gene: TRBV30
j_gene: TRBJ1-2
CDR3nt: TGTGCCTGGACAGTTGGGACTGGGAGAACTATTGGCTACACCTTC
CDR3aa: CAWTVGTGRTIGYTF

abundance: few
d_gene: TRBD2
v_gene: TRBV5-1
j_gene: TRBJ2-3
CDR3nt: TGCGCCAGCTGCCGGGTTGGTAGCGGGACTAGCACAGATACGCAGTATTTT
CDR3aa: CASCRVGSGTSTDTQYF

abundance: few
d_gene: NA
v_gene: TRBV19
j_gene: TRBJ2-2
CDR3nt: TGTGCCAGTCGTTCACAGGCCAACACCGGGGAGCTGTTTTTT
CDR3aa: CASRSQANTGELFF

abundance: NA
d_gene: TRBD2
v_gene: TRBV6-4
j_gene: TRBJ2-1
CDR3nt: TGTGCCAGCAGTGACTCTGGGGCTAGCGGGAGACTCCGGAATGAGCAGTTCTTC
CDR3aa: CASSDSGASGRLRNEQFF

abundance: NA
d_gene: NA
v_gene: TRBV5-1
j_gene: TRBJ2-5
CDR3nt: TGCGCCAGCAGCTTGGATGGGCGAGGAGGACAAGAGACCCAGTACTTC
CDR3aa: CASSLDGRGGQETQYF

abundance: few
d_gene: NA
v_gene: TRBV7-9
j_gene: TRBJ2-3
CDR3nt: TGTGCCAGCAGCGGGCCGAGGGTGGATACGCAGTATTTT
CDR3aa: CASSGPRVDTQYF

abundance: NA
d_gene: TRBD2
v_gene: TRBV6-2/TRBV6-3
j_gene: TRBJ2-3
CDR3nt: TGTGCCAGCAGTTGGCCTAGCGGATCCACAGATACGCAGTATTTT
CDR3aa: CASSWPSGSTDTQYF

abundance: few
d_gene: TRBD1
v_gene: TRBV12-3/TRBV12-4
j_gene: TRBJ1-4
CDR3nt: TGTGCCAGCACCTCCGGGACAGTTAATGAAAAACTGTTTTTT
CDR3aa: CASTSGTVNEKLFF